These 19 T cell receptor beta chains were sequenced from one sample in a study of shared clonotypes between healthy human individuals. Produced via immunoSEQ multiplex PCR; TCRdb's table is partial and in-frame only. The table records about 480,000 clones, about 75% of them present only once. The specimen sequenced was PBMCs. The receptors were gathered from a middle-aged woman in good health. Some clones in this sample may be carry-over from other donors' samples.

CDR3 sequence (DNA): TGCGCCAGCAGCTTGGGAGGGGGCTCGGCTGAAGCTTTCTTT. Translation gives CASSLGGGSAEAFF. The chain has TRBV5-1 and TRBJ1-1; 7 nucleotides agree with TRBD1. The trim removed 0 bases at V and 6 bases at J, leaving 5 bases unmatched. The CDR3 has 14 amino acids. The germline CDR1 and CDR2 sequences are SGHRS and YFSETQ.

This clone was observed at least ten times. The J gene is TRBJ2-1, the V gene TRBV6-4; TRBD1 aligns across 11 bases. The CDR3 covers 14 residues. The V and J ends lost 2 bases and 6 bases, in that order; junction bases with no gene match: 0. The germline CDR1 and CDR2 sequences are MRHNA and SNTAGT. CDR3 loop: CASSDGTGGNEQFF. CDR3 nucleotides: TGTGCCAGCAGTGACGGGACAGGGGGCAATGAGCAGTTCTTC.

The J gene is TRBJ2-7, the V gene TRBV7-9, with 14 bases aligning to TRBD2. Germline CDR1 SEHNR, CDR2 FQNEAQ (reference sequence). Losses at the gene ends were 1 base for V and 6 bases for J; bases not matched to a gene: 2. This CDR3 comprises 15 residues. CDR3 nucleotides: TGTGCCAGCAGCTTAGAGGGACTAGCGGGAGCCGAGCAGTACTTC. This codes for CASSLEGLAGAEQYF.

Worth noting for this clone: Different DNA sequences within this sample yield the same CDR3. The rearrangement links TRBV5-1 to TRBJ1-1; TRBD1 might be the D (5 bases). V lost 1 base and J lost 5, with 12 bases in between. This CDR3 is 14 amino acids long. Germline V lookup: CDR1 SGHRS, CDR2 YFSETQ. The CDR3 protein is CASSLQGRGTEAFF. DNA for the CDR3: TGCGCCAGCAGCTTGCAGGGCAGAGGAACTGAAGCTTTCTTT.

The CDR3 spells CASSPVGGTEAFF. Written as DNA, the CDR3 is TGTGCCAGCAGCCCCGTCGGGGGGACTGAAGCTTTCTTT. J is TRBJ1-1 and V is TRBV9, with D perhaps TRBD1 (5 bases). The CDR3 runs 13 residues. Looked up from germline, CDR1 is SGDLS and CDR2 is YYNGEE. Trimming took off 4 bases at V and 5 bases at J, with 12 bases between the two ends.

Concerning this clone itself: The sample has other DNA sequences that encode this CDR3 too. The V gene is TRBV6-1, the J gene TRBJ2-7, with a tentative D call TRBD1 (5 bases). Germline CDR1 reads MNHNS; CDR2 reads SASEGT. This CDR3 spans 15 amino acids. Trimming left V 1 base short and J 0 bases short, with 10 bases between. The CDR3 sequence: CASSEEGISSYEQYF. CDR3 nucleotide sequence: TGTGCCAGCAGTGAAGAGGGGATAAGCTCCTACGAGCAGTACTTC.

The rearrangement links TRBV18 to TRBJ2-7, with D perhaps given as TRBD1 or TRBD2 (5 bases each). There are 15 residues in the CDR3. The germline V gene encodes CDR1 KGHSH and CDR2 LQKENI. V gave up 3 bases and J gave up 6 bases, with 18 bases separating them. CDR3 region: CASSPPGRQMGEQYF. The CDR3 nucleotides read TGTGCCAGCTCACCCCCGGGACGGCAGATGGGCGAGCAGTACTTC.

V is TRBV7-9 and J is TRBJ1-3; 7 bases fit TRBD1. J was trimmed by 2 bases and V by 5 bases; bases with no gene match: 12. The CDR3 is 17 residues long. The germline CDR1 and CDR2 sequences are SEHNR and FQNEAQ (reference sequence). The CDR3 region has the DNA TGTGCCAGCAGCGACCGGGACAGCTACCCTGCTGGAAACACCATATATTTT. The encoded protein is CASSDRDSYPAGNTIYF.

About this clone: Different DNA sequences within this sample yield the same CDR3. CDR3 in DNA: TGTGCCAGCAGCTTGGGGCCGAGCTACGAGCAGTACTTC. Residues: CASSLGPSYEQYF. This chain links TRBV7-2 with TRBJ2-7; tentative D call: TRBD1 (5 bases). Germline CDR1 and CDR2: SGHTA and FQGNSA. Trimming left V 3 bases short and J 3 bases short, with 9 bases between. The CDR3 covers 13 residues.

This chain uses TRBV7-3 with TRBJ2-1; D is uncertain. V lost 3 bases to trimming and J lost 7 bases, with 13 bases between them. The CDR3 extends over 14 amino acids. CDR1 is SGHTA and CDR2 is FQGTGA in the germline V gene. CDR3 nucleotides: TGTGCCAGCAGCTTGGCCGGTATGGGGAATGAGCAGTTCTTC. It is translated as CASSLAGMGNEQFF.

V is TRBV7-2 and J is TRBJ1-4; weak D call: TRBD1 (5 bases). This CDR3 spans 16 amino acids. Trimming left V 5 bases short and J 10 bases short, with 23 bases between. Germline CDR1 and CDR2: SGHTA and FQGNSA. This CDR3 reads CASSPPEGLIVGKLFF. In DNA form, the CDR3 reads TGTGCCAGCAGCCCGCCGGAGGGGTTAATAGTAGGAAAACTGTTTTTT.

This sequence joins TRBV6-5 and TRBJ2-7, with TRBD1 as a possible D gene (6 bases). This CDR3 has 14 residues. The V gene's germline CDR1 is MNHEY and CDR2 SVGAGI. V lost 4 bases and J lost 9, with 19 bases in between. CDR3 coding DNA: TGTGCCAGCAGTTCCCGGGGAGCCGAGGGGGTGCAGTACTTC. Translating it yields CASSSRGAEGVQYF.

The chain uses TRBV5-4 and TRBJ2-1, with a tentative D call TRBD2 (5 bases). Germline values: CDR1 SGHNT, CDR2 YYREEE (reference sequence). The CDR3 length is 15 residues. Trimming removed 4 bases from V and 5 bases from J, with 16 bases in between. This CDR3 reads CASSADYGNHNEQFF. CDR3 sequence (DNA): TGTGCCAGCAGCGCCGACTACGGGAACCACAATGAGCAGTTCTTC.

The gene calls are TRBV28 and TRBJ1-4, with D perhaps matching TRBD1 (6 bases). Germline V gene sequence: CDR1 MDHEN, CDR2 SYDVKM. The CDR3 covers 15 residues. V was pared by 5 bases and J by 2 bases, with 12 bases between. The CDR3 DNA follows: TGTGCCAGCAGTCGACGGACAGTTACTAATGAAAAACTGTTTTTT. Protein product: CASSRRTVTNEKLFF.

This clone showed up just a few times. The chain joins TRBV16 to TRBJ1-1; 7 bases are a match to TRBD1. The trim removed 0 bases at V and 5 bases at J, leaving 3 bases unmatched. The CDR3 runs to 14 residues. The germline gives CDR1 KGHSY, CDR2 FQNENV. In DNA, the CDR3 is TGTGCCAGCAGCCAATCGGCAGGGGGTACTGAAGCTTTCTTT. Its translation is CASSQSAGGTEAFF.

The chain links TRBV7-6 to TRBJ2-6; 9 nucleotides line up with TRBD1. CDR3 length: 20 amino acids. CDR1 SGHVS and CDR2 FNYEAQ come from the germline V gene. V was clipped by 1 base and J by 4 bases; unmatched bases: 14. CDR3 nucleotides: TGTGCCAGCAGCTTAGGGGTTTCTGGGACAGGGATCTCAGGGGCCAACGTCCTGACTTTC. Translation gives CASSLGVSGTGISGANVLTF.

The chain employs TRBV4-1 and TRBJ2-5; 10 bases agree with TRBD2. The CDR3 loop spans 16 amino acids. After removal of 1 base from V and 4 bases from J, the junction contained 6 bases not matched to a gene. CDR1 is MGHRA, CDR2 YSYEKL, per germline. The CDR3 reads CASSQVGLAGAETQYF. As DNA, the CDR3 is TGCGCCAGCAGCCAAGTGGGTCTAGCGGGAGCAGAGACCCAGTACTTC.

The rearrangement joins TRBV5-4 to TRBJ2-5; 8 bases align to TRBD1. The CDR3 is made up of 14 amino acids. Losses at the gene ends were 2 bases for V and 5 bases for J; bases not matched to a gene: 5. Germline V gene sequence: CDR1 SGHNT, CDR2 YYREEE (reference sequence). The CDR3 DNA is TGTGCCAGCAGCTTTGACAGGGGTGGGGAGACCCAGTACTTC. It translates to CASSFDRGGETQYF.

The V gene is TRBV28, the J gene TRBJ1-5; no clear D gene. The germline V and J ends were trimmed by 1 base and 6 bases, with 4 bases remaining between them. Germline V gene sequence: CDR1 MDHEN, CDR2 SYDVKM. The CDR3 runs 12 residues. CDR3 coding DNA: TGTGCCAGCAGTTTATATAGTCAGCCCCAGCATTTT. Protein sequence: CASSLYSQPQHF.